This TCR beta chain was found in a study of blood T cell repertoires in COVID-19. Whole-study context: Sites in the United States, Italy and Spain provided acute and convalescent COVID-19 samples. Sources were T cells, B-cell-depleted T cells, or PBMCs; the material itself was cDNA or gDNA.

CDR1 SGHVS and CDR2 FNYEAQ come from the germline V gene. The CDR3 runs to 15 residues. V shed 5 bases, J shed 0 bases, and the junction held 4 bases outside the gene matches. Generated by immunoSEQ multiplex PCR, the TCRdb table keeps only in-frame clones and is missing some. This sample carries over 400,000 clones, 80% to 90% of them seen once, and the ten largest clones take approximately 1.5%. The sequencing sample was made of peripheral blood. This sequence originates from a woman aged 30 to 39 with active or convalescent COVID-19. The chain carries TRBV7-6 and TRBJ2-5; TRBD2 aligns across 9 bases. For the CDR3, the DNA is TGTGCCAGCAGCGGGCTAGCGGGGAACCAAGAGACCCAGTACTTC. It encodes CASSGLAGNQETQYF. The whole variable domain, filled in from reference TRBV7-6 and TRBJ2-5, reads GAGVSQSPRYKVTKRGQDVALRCDPISGHVSLYWYRQALGQGPEFLTYFNYEAQQDKSGLPNDRFSAERPEGSISTLTIQRTEQRDSAMYRCASSGLAGNQETQYFGPGTRLLVL.